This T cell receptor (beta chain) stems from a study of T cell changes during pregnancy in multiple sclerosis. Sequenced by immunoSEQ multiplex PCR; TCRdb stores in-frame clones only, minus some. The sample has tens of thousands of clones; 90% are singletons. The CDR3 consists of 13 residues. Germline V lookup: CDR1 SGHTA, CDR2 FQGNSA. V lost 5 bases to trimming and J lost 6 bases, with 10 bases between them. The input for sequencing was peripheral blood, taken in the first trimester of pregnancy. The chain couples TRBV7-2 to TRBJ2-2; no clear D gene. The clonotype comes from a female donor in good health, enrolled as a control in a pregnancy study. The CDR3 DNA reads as TGTGCCAGCAGCCAACTGGTATCCGGGGAGCTGTTTTTT. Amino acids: CASSQLVSGELFF.